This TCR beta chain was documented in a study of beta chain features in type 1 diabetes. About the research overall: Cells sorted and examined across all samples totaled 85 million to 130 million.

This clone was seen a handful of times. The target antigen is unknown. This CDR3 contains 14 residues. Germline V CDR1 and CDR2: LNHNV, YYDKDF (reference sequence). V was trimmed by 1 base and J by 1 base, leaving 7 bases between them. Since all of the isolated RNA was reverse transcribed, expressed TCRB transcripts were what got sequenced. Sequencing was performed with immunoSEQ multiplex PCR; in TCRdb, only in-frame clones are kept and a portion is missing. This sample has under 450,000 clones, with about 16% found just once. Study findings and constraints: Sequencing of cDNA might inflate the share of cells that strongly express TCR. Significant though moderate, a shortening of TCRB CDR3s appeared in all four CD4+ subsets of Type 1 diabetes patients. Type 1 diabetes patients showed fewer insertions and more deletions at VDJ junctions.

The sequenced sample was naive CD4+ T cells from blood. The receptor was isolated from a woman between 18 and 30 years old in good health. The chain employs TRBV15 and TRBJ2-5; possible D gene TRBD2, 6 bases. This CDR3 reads CATSRVAAQETQYF. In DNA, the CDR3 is TGTGCCACCAGCAGAGTAGCGGCCCAAGAGACCCAGTACTTC.